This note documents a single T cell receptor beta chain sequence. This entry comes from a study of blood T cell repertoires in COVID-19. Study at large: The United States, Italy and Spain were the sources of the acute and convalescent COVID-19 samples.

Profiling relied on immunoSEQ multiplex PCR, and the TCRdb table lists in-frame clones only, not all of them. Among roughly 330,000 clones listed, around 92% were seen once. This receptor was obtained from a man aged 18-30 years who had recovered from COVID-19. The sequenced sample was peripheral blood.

CDR3 DNA sequence: TGTGCCACCAGCACAACGGTCTTACCTTACGAGCAGTACTTC. Translating gives CATSTTVLPYEQYF. The rearrangement links TRBV15 to TRBJ2-7; D not certain. The germline gives CDR1 LNHNV, CDR2 YYDKDF (reference sequence). The V gene lost 4 bases and the J gene lost 4 bases, with 14 bases spanning the gap. The CDR3 sequence is 14 residues long.